This T cell receptor beta chain was identified during a study of early T cells in non-severe SARS-CoV-2 infection. The overall study: RNA in bulk from unsorted whole blood was sequenced, and chains were unpaired.

cDNA molecules, individually, were tagged with unique molecular identifiers. TCRdb independently ran MiXCR on the 5' RACE reads; one entry per CDR3 protein. Of tens of thousands of distinct CDR3 sequences in the sample, 5.5% to 8% were seen once. This clonotype was detected a few times. No antigen is known for it. Study-wide findings and caveats: VDJdb matching skewed toward anti-spike CD8 responses, missing private and CD4 specificities.

V was pared by 2 bases and J by 4 bases, with 9 bases between. The length of the CDR3 is 13 residues. Germline V gives CDR1 ENHRY, CDR2 SYGVKD. The source was whole blood, collected at baseline. This chain joins TRBV10-3 and TRBJ2-7, with D possibly TRBD1 on 6 matching bases. The receptor was isolated from an adult who was a healthcare worker with PCR-confirmed SARS-CoV-2 infection or an uninfected control (not recorded which). CDR3 amino acids: CAISEGRGYEQYF. In DNA, the CDR3 is TGTGCCATCAGTGAGGGCAGGGGATACGAGCAGTACTTC.